This T cell receptor beta chain was observed in a study of T cells in Graves' hyperthyroidism and ophthalmopathy. General study results and limits: Most clonotypes expanded in thyroid above 0.001 were likewise present in blood.

Notes on this clonotype: No antigen is known for it.

The V end lost 7 bases, the J end lost 3 bases, and 5 bases lay between the germline ends. The V gene's germline CDR1 is SNHLY and CDR2 FYNNEI. The CDR3 totals 11 residues. Researchers took RNA transcripts and amplified the TCR beta CDR3 regions from them. HTBI primers were the set used in a first-round RT-PCR of the TCR CDR3. One entry per CDR3 protein results from TCRdb running MiXCR on the multiplex PCR reads. The table lists hundreds of thousands of distinct CDR3 sequences, 14% to 15% of them singletons. Diagnoses were established using clinical symptoms, serum thyroxine and TRAb, thyroid ultrasound and orbital computed tomography. Each 10 ml fresh peripheral blood draw supplied the PBMCs.

The chain combines TRBV2 with TRBJ2-3; D call uncertain. The clonotype was recovered from a man younger than 35 with Graves' ophthalmopathy. Sequencing was carried out using blood. The CDR3 bases are TGTGCCAGCATGGGGACAGATACGCAGTATTTT. This translates into CASMGTDTQYF.